This T cell receptor (beta chain) was identified in a study of shared clonotypes between healthy human individuals. Some clones are missing from TCRdb's copy, which holds only in-frame ones; the method was immunoSEQ multiplex PCR. This table holds 2 million to 2.5 million clones, nearly 97% found once. A few counts support this clone. The clonotype comes from a man aged 18-30 years in good health. The specimen sequenced was naive CD4+ T cells sorted from blood. Subset: CD45RA+ positively selected.

CDR3 protein: CASSNEGRETQYF. The CDR3 nucleotides read TGCGCCAGCAGTAACGAAGGGAGGGAGACCCAGTACTTC. This chain uses TRBV10-2 with TRBJ2-5, with a tentative D call TRBD2 (6 bases). The CDR3 runs 13 residues. V was pared by 5 bases and J by 5 bases, with 12 bases between. The V gene's germline CDR1 is WSHSY and CDR2 SAAADI.